This is a list of T cell receptor beta chains from one sample in a study of blood T cell repertoires in COVID-19. Libraries were prepared by immunoSEQ multiplex PCR; TCRdb keeps only in-frame clonotypes and omits some of them. There are a few hundred thousand clones in the sample; 70% to 90% occur only once, and 10% lies in the top ten. The specimen was PBMCs or T cells enriched from blood (not recorded which). The receptors derive from a woman younger than 35 who had recovered from COVID-19. Each CDR3 is given with its conserved first and last residue. The D gene is left open where the match is weak. The listing skips clone size in some rows; elsewhere it reads once, few, many or a size class.

>TRBV6-4|TRBJ2-1|-|TRBD1
TGTGCCAGCGCCGGGGACAGCTTCAATGAGCAGTTCTTC
CASAGDSFNEQFF
>TRBV18|TRBJ1-2|-|TRBD1
TGTGCCAGCTCATTTGACAGGGTGCCTGAGGGCTACACCTTC
CASSFDRVPEGYTF
>TRBV19|TRBJ2-7|-|TRBD2
TGTGCCACCGCCTACTTAGCGGGGTCATCCTACGAGCAGTACTTC
CATAYLAGSSYEQYF
>TRBV30|TRBJ1-6|-|-
TGTGCCTGGAGTGACTTTTATAATTCACCCCTCCACTTT
CAWSDFYNSPLHF
>TRBV11-2|TRBJ2-7|-|-
TGTGCCAGCAGCCCCTCGGGACTGAACTACGAGCAGTACTTC
CASSPSGLNYEQYF
>TRBV19|TRBJ2-4|-|TRBD1
TGTGCCAGTAGTACCCTGGGACAGGCTGACATTCAGTACTTC
CASSTLGQADIQYF
>TRBV19|TRBJ2-1|-|-
TGTGCCAGTAGTTCCCAGACTTCCACCTACAATGAGCAGTTCTTC
CASSSQTSTYNEQFF
>TRBV30|TRBJ1-1|-|-
TGTGCCTGGAGTGTAACCCTGCGGGGGGGCACTGAAGCTTTCTTT
CAWSVTLRGGTEAFF
>TRBV5-4|TRBJ2-1|-|-
TGTGCCAGCAGCCGCCAACAGTCCGCTTACAATGAGCAGTTCTTC
CASSRQQSAYNEQFF
>TRBV12-5|TRBJ1-3|-|TRBD1
TGTGCTAGTGGTCCTTCGGGACAGGCGGGAAACACCATATATTTT
CASGPSGQAGNTIYF
>TRBV18|TRBJ1-1|-|-
TGTGCCAGCTCACGGACAGTTGAGAACACTGAAGCTTTCTTT
CASSRTVENTEAFF
>TRBV11-2|TRBJ1-5|-|TRBD1
TGTGCCAGCAGCTTCCAGGGGGCAGATCAGCCCCAGCATTTT
CASSFQGADQPQHF
>TRBV5-5|TRBJ2-7|few|TRBD1
TGTGCCAGCAGCGATGGGACAGGGTGGGACTCCTACGAGCAGTACTTC
CASSDGTGWDSYEQYF
>TRBV4-1|TRBJ1-1|once|-
TGCGCCAGCAGCCAAGACAGGCAGCCAAACCGCGAAGCTTTCTTT
CASSQDRQPNREAFF
>TRBV9|TRBJ2-3|-|TRBD2
TGTGCCAGCAGCGTAGGTATAGCGGGGACTACAGATACGCAGTATTTT
CASSVGIAGTTDTQYF
>TRBV19|TRBJ1-5|-|-
TGTGCCAGTAGTATAGCAGCAGGGTACAATCAGCCCCAGCATTTT
CASSIAAGYNQPQHF
>TRBV28|TRBJ1-2|-|TRBD1
TGTGCCAGCAGTCAAGGACAGGGTCTCTTCTATGGCTACACCTTC
CASSQGQGLFYGYTF
>TRBV13|TRBJ1-2|-|-
TGTGCCAGCAGCTCCCAGGAGGACTATGGCTACACCTTC
CASSSQEDYGYTF
>TRBV5-4|TRBJ2-3|once|TRBD2
TGTGCCAGCAGCGGGGGGACTAAACCCGCGGATACGCAGTATTTT
CASSGGTKPADTQYF
>TRBV6-4|TRBJ2-1|-|-
TGTGCCAGCAGTGACCCGTTCCGCAGTGTCTCCTACAATGAGCAGTTCTTC
CASSDPFRSVSYNEQFF
>TRBV3-1/TRBV3-2|TRBJ1-3|-|-
TGTGCCAGCAGCCAAGCCATCTCTGGAAACACCATATATTTT
CASSQAISGNTIYF
>TRBV5-1|TRBJ1-1|-|-
TGCGCCAGCAGAGTCATGGGGGGGCTGAACACTGAAGCTTTCTTT
CASRVMGGLNTEAFF
>TRBV7-2|TRBJ2-5|-|TRBD2
TGTGCCAGCAGCTTAGGCCTGCGGGGGGGCCAAGAGACCCAGTACTTC
CASSLGLRGGQETQYF
>TRBV24-1|TRBJ2-1|-|-
TGTGCCACCTCGCTGGGGCCCTTGGCTGAGCAGTTCTTC
CATSLGPLAEQFF
>TRBV30|TRBJ1-1|-|TRBD1
TGTGCCTGGAGTGACCCCCGGTCAGGGGGCTGGGGTGAAGCTTTCTTT
CAWSDPRSGGWGEAFF
>TRBV19|TRBJ2-1|-|-
TGTGCCAGTAACGACTTCTCCTACAATGAGCAGTTCTTC
CASNDFSYNEQFF
>TRBV19|TRBJ2-7|-|TRBD1
TGTGCCAGTAGTCCCAGGGACAGGGAGAGTAATTACGAGCAGTACTTC
CASSPRDRESNYEQYF
>TRBV28|TRBJ1-6|-|-
TGTGCCAGCACCGATGTAAAGCAGAGGTCCTATAATTCACCCCTCCACTTT
CASTDVKQRSYNSPLHF
>TRBV5-1|TRBJ2-7|-|TRBD1
TGCGCCAGCAGCGATCGGACAGGGCCCTACGAGCAGTACTTC
CASSDRTGPYEQYF
>TRBV5-1|TRBJ1-1|-|-
TGCGCCAGCAGCTTGGGGGCAGGGGCGGCCACTGAAGCTTTCTTT
CASSLGAGAATEAFF
>TRBV2|TRBJ1-4|-|TRBD1
TGTGCCAGCGCGACAGGGGGCTCGTCAACTAATGAAAAACTGTTTTTT
CASATGGSSTNEKLFF
>TRBV5-6|TRBJ1-3|-|-
TGTGCCAGCAGTTACCTCGACAGTTTTGCCACCATATATTTT
CASSYLDSFATIYF
>TRBV27|TRBJ1-3|-|-
TGTGCCAGCAGTTCCGGGAGGGGAAACACCATATATTTT
CASSSGRGNTIYF
>TRBV2|TRBJ2-3|-|-
TGTGCCAGCAGCAGGGATTCAGATACGCAGTATTTT
CASSRDSDTQYF
>TRBV6-4|TRBJ1-1|-|TRBD1
TGTGCCAGCACCCTCACAGACAGGGGTGGAACTGAAGCTTTCTTT
CASTLTDRGGTEAFF
>TRBV29-1|TRBJ2-1|-|TRBD2
TGCAGCGTTGAAAGTTCTAGCGGGAGTCCCCCCTACAATGAGCAGTTCTTC
CSVESSSGSPPYNEQFF
>TRBV2|TRBJ2-2|once|TRBD1
TGTGCCAGCAGTCTACGACAGGGCGCCGGGGAGCTGTTTTTT
CASSLRQGAGELFF
>TRBV12-5|TRBJ1-5|-|-
TGTGCTAGTGGTTTGGTACTATGGGGAAGGGGAAATCAGCCCCAGCATTTT
CASGLVLWGRGNQPQHF
>TRBV11-2|TRBJ2-7|-|-
TGTGCCAGCAGCTTAGATCCAGGGCCCTACGAGCAGTACTTC
CASSLDPGPYEQYF
>TRBV7-4|TRBJ2-7|-|TRBD1
TGTGCCAGCAGCCTAAACCGGGACAGAATTTACGAGCAGTACTTC
CASSLNRDRIYEQYF
>TRBV9|TRBJ2-2|-|-
TGTGCCAGCAGCGTAGGTTCTAGAGCGAACACCGGGGAGCTGTTTTTT
CASSVGSRANTGELFF
>TRBV19|TRBJ2-1|once|-
TGTGCCAGTAGTATAGAGAGAAATGAGCAGTTCTTC
CASSIERNEQFF
>TRBV30|TRBJ2-2|once|-
TGTGCCTGGAAAGGAGGGGTGAACACCGGGGAGCTGTTTTTT
CAWKGGVNTGELFF
>TRBV19|TRBJ2-1|-|TRBD2
TGTGCCAGTACCCTGGGGGGGGGCAATGAGCAGTTCTTC
CASTLGGGNEQFF
>TRBV28|TRBJ2-5|-|TRBD2
TGTGCCAGCAGTTTATGGACTAGCGGGAGGGACCAAGAGACCCAGTACTTC
CASSLWTSGRDQETQYF
>TRBV5-1|TRBJ1-1|-|TRBD1
TGCGCCAGCAGAGTGACAGGGGGCTTCAGGATGAACACTGAAGCTTTCTTT
CASRVTGGFRMNTEAFF
>TRBV4-1|TRBJ2-7|once|TRBD2
TGCGCCAGCAGCCAAGAAGGCGGGGGGGCGCGAAACGAGCAGTACTTC
CASSQEGGGARNEQYF
>TRBV5-1|TRBJ1-1|-|-
TGCGCCAGCAGCTTGGATGTAGGAAGGCAGGCTGAAGCTTTCTTT
CASSLDVGRQAEAFF
>TRBV5-1|TRBJ1-5|once|TRBD1
TGCGCCAGCGGAAAAGCCGGGACAGGGGGCAAGCCCGCTGGGAGCAATCAGCCCCAGCATTTT
CASGKAGTGGKPAGSNQPQHF
>TRBV18|TRBJ1-3|-|TRBD1
TGTGCCAGCTCACCGGGACAGGGGGCCACCGCCTCTGGAAACACCATATATTTT
CASSPGQGATASGNTIYF
>TRBV6-5|TRBJ1-6|once|TRBD1
TGTGCCAGCAGTTATAGACAGGGGGCGAATTCACCCCTCCACTTT
CASSYRQGANSPLHF
>TRBV27|TRBJ1-2|-|TRBD1
TGTGCCAGCAGTTTGGCCCCGACAGGGGGCCGTCATGGCTACACCTTC
CASSLAPTGGRHGYTF
>TRBV5-4|TRBJ1-1|-|-
TGTGCCAGCACCCTTACAGGAGGGACTGAAGCTTTCTTT
CASTLTGGTEAFF
>TRBV6-5|TRBJ1-2|-|-
TGTGCCAGCAGTTACTCGACGGGGGTTGGCTACACCTTC
CASSYSTGVGYTF